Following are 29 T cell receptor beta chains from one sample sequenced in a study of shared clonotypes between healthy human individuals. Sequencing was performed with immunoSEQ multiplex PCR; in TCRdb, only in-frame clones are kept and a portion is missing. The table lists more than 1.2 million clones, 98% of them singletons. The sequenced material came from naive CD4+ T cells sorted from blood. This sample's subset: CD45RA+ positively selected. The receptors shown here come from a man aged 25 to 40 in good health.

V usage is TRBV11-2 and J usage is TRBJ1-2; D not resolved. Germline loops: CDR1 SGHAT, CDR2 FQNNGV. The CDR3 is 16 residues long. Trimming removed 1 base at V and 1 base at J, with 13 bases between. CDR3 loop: CASSLGPKVLNYGYTF. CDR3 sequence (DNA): TGTGCCAGCAGCTTAGGCCCGAAGGTCCTTAACTATGGCTACACCTTC.

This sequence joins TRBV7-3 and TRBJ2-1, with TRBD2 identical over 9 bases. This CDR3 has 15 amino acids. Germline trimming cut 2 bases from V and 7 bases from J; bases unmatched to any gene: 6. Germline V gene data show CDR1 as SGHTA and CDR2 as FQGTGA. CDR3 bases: TGTGCCAGCAGCTTAGATAGCGGGGGTTGGAATGAGCAGTTCTTC. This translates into CASSLDSGGWNEQFF.

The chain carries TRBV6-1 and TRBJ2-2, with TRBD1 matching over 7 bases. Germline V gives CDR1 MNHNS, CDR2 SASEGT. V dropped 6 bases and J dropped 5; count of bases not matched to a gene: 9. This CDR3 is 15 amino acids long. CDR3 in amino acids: CASRGRGLDTGELFF. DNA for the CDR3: TGTGCCAGCAGGGGAAGGGGGCTAGATACCGGGGAGCTGTTTTTT.

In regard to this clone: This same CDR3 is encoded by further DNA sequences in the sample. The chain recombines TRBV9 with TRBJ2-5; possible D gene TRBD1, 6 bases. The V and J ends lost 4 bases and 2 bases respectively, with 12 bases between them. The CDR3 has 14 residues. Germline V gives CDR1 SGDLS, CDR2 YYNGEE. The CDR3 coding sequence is TGTGCCAGCAGCCCCCGAACAGGGCAAGAGACCCAGTACTTC. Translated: CASSPRTGQETQYF.

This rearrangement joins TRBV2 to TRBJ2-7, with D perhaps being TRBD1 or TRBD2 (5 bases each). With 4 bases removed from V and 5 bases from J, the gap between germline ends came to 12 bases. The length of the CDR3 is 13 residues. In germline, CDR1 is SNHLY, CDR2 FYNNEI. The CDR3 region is CASSGGPTDEQYF. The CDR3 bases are TGTGCCAGCAGTGGGGGACCTACAGACGAGCAGTACTTC.

The CDR3 coding sequence is TGTGCCAGCAGCGCTCTAGCGGGAGGTTTCGAGCAGTACTTC. Amino acids: CASSALAGGFEQYF. V gene TRBV7-2 combines with J gene TRBJ2-7, with 11 bases that match TRBD2. The J segment lost 6 bases and the V segment lost 5 bases, leaving 6 bases of the junction unmatched. The CDR3 runs 14 residues. Germline V gene lookup returns CDR1 SGHTA and CDR2 FQGNSA. Combining the CDR3 with reference TRBV7-2 and TRBJ2-7 gives the whole variable domain GAGVSQSPSNKVTEKGKDVELRCDPISGHTALYWYRQSLGQGLEFLIYFQGNSAPDKSGLPSDRFSAERTGGSVSTLTIQRTQQEDSAVYLCASSALAGGFEQYFGPGTRLTVT.

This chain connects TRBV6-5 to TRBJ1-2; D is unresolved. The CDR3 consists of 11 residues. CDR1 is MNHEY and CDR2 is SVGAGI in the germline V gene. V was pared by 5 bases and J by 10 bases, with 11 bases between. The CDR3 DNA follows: TGTGCCAGCAGTCCCGGGAGGTTCTACACCTTC. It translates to CASSPGRFYTF.

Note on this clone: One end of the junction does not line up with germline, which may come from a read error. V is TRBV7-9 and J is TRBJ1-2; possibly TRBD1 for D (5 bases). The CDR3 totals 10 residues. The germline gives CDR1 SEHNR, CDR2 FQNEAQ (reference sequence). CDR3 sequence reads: CASSIRWGSF. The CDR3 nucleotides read TGTGCCAGCAGCATACGGTGGGGCAGCTTC.

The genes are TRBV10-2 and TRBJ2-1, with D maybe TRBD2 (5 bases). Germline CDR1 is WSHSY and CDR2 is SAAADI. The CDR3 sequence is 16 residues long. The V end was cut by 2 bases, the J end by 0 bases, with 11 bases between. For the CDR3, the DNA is TGCGCCAGCAGTGAGAACGGGATAAGCTCCTACAATGAGCAGTTCTTC. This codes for CASSENGISSYNEQFF.

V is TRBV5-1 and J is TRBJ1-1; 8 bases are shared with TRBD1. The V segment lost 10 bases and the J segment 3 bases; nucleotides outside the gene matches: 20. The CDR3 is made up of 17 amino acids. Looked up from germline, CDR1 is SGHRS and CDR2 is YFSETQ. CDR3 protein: CASRSQNVSDRDTEAFF. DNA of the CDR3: TGCGCCTCAAGGTCCCAGAACGTTTCGGACAGGGACACTGAAGCTTTCTTT.

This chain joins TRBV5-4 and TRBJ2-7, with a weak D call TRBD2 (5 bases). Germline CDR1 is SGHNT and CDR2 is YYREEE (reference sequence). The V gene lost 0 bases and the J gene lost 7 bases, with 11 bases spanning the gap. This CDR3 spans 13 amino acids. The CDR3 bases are TGTGCCAGCAGCTTGGTAGGTGGAGGAGAGCAGTACTTC. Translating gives CASSLVGGGEQYF. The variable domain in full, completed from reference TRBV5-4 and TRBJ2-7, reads ETGVTQSPTHLIKTRGQQVTLRCSSQSGHNTVSWYQQALGQGPQFIFQYYREEENGRGNFPPRFSGLQFPNYSSELNVNALELDDSALYLCASSLVGGGEQYFGPGTRLTVT.

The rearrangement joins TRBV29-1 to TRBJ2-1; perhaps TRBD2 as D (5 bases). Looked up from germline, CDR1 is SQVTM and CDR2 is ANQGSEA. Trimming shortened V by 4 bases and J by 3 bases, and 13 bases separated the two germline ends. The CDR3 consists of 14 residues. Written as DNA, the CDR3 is TGCAGCGTTGTGGAAGCGGCAAGCTACAATGAGCAGTTCTTC. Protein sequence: CSVVEAASYNEQFF.

CDR3 in amino acids: CASRARTGSTDTQYF. CDR3 nucleotides: TGCGCCAGCAGGGCCCGTACCGGGAGTACAGATACGCAGTATTTT. The J gene is TRBJ2-3, the V gene TRBV5-1, with TRBD2 as a possible D gene (6 bases). V was cut by 5 bases and J by 3 bases, with 16 bases left in between. The CDR3 runs 15 residues. The V gene's germline CDR1 is SGHRS and CDR2 YFSETQ.

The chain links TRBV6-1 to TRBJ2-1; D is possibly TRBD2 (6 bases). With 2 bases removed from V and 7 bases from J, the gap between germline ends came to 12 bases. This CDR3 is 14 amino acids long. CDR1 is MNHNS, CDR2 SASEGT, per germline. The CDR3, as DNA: TGTGCCAGCAGTGAAAGACTAGTCGCTAATGAGCAGTTCTTC. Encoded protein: CASSERLVANEQFF.

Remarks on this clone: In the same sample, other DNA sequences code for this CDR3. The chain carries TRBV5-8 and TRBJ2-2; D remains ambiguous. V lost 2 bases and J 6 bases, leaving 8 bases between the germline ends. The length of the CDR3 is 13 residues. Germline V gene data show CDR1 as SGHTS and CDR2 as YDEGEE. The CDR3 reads CASSFRGAGELFF. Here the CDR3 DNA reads TGTGCCAGCAGCTTCCGAGGAGCCGGGGAGCTGTTTTTT.

CDR3 bases: TGTGCCAGCAGCCACGGGACTAGCGGGAGGGGAGATACGCAGTATTTT. Translating it yields CASSHGTSGRGDTQYF. The chain joins TRBV5-5 to TRBJ2-3; the match to TRBD2 covers 16 bases. The length of the CDR3 is 16 residues. Germline V gives CDR1 SGHKS, CDR2 YYEKEE (reference sequence). The junction had 4 bases not matched to a gene; V was cut back by 4 bases and J by 5 bases. Using reference TRBV5-5 and TRBJ2-3 for the parts outside the CDR3, the full variable domain is DAGVTQSPTHLIKTRGQQVTLRCSPISGHKSVSWYQQVLGQGPQFIFQYYEKEERGRGNFPDRFSARQFPNYSSELNVNALLLGDSALYLCASSHGTSGRGDTQYFGPGTRLTVL.

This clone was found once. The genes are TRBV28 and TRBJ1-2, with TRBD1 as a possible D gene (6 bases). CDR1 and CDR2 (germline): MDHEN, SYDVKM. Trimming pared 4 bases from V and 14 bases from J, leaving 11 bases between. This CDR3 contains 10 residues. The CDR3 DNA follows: TGTGCCAGCAGTTCTACCGGGACAACCTTC. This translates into CASSSTGTTF.

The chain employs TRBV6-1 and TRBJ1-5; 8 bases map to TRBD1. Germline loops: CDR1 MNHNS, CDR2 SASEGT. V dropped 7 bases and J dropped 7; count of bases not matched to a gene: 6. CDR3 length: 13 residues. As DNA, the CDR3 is TGTGCCAGCATTTCGACAGGGGTGCAGCCCCAGCATTTT. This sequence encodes CASISTGVQPQHF.

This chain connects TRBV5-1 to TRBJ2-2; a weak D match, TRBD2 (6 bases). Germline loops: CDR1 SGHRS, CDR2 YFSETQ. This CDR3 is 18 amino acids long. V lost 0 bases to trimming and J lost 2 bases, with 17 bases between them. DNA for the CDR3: TGCGCCAGCAGCTTGGGGCCGGGAGCGACGGGCAACACCGGGGAGCTGTTTTTT. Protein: CASSLGPGATGNTGELFF.

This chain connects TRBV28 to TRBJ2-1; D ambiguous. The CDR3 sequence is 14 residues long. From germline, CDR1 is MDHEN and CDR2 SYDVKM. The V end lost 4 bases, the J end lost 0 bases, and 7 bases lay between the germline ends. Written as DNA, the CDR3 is TGTGCCAGCAGTTACGAGAGCTCCTACAATGAGCAGTTCTTC. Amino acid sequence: CASSYESSYNEQFF.

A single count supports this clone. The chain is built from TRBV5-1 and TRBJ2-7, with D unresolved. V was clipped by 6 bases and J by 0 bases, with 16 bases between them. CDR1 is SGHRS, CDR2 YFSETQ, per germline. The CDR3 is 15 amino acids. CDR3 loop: CASTPPGPYSYEQYF. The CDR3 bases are TGCGCCAGCACCCCGCCCGGCCCCTACTCCTACGAGCAGTACTTC.

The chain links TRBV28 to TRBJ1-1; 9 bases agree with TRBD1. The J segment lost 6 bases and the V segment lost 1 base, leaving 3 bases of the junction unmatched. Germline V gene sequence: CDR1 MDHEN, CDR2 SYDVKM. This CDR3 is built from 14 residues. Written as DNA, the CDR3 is TGTGCCAGCAGTTTATCGGACAGGGGACCTGAAGCTTTCTTT. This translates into CASSLSDRGPEAFF.

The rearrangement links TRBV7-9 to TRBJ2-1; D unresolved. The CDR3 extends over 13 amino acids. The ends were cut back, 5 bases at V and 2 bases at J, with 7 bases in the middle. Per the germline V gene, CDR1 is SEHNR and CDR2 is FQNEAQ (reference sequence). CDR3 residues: CASSERAYNEQFF. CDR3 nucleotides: TGTGCCAGCAGCGAGCGAGCCTACAATGAGCAGTTCTTC.

CDR3 sequence reads: CSAAGMMQYF. The CDR3 nucleotides read TGCAGTGCGGCCGGTATGATGCAGTACTTC. This chain joins TRBV20-1 and TRBJ2-7; no definite D call. Trimming removed 6 bases at V and 9 bases at J, with 12 bases between. Looked up from germline, CDR1 is DFQATT and CDR2 is SNEGSKA (reference sequence). The CDR3 loop spans 10 amino acids.

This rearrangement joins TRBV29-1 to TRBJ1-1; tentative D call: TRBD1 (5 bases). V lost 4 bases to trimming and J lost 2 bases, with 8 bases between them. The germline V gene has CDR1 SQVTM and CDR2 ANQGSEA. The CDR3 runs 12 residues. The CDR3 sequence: CSVVGHNTEAFF. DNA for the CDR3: TGCAGCGTTGTAGGACATAACACTGAAGCTTTCTTT.

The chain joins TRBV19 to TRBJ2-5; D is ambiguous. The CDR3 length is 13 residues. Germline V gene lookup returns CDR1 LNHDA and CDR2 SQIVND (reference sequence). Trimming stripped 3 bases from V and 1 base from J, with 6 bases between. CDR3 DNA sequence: TGTGCCAGTAGTATTGGGTCCCAAGAGACCCAGTACTTC. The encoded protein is CASSIGSQETQYF.

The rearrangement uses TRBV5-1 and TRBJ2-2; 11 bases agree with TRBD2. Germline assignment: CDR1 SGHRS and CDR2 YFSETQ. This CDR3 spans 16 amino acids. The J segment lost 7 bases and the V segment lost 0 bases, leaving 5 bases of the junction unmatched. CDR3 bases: TGCGCCAGCAGCTTGGCGATTGGGACTAGCGGCGGGGAGCTGTTTTTT. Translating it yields CASSLAIGTSGGELFF.

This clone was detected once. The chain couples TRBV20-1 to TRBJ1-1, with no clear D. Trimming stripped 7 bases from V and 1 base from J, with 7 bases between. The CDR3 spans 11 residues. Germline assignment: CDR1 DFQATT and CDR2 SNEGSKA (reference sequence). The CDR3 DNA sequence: TGCAGTGGGTTGGGGAACACTGAAGCTTTCTTT. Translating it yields CSGLGNTEAFF.

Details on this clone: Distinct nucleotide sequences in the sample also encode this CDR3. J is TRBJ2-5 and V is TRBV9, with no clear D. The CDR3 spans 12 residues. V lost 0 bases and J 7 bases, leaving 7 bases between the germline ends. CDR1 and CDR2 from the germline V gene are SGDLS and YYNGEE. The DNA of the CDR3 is TGTGCCAGCAGCGTAGTGGGCGGGACCCAGTACTTC. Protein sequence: CASSVVGGTQYF.